Below are 27 T cell receptor beta chains sequenced from a single sample in a study of blood T cell repertoires in COVID-19. The repertoire was sequenced with immunoSEQ multiplex PCR; TCRdb's copy has only in-frame clones and lacks some. The table lists approximately 72,000 clones, about 85% of them singletons. The sample consisted of peripheral blood. The receptors originated from a woman over 75 with active or convalescent COVID-19.

This rearrangement joins TRBV30 to TRBJ1-5; D is perhaps TRBD1 (6 bases). The V end was cut by 3 bases, the J end by 9 bases, with 18 bases between. Per the germline V gene, CDR1 is GTSNPN and CDR2 is SVGIG (reference sequence). This CDR3 is built from 14 residues. DNA of the CDR3: TGTGCCTGGAGGGGGACACGGTCCGCGGGGCCCCAGCATTTT. It encodes CAWRGTRSAGPQHF.

The chain links TRBV29-1 to TRBJ2-5, with a weak D call TRBD2 (6 bases). The CDR3 sequence is 14 residues long. In germline, CDR1 is SQVTM, CDR2 ANQGSEA. V dropped 1 base and J dropped 5 bases, with 14 bases sitting between them. CDR3 coding DNA: TGCAGCGTTGAAGTGTCGTGGGGGGAGGAGACCCAGTACTTC. This codes for CSVEVSWGEETQYF.

The CDR3 loop reads CATSDWGQGDNYGYTF. CDR3 coding DNA: TGTGCCACCAGTGATTGGGGACAGGGGGATAACTATGGCTACACCTTC. The rearrangement links TRBV24-1 to TRBJ1-2; 11 nucleotides line up with TRBD1. Germline CDR1 reads KGHDR; CDR2 reads SFDVKD. V dropped 2 bases and J dropped 1; count of bases not matched to a gene: 2. CDR3 size: 16 residues.

This chain connects TRBV18 to TRBJ1-6, with D perhaps TRBD1 (5 bases). Germline-derived CDR1 and CDR2 are KGHSH and LQKENI. This CDR3 spans 14 amino acids. The V end lost 3 bases, the J end lost 10 bases, and 13 bases lay between the germline ends. This CDR3 reads CASSPAQGHSPLHF. Written as DNA, the CDR3 is TGTGCCAGCTCACCCGCCCAGGGCCACTCACCCCTCCACTTT.

The chain is built from TRBV9 and TRBJ1-2; tentative D call: TRBD1 (5 bases). V was trimmed by 5 bases and J by 1 base, leaving 9 bases between them. Germline V gene lookup returns CDR1 SGDLS and CDR2 YYNGEE. This CDR3 contains 13 residues. CDR3 region: CASSAGGNYGYTF. Written as DNA, the CDR3 is TGTGCCAGCAGTGCCGGGGGTAACTATGGCTACACCTTC. Supplemented by reference TRBV9 and TRBJ1-2, the full variable domain reads DSGVTQTPKHLITATGQRVTLRCSPRSGDLSVYWYQQSLDQGLQFLIQYYNGEERAKGNILERFSAQQFPDLHSELNLSSLELGDSALYFCASSAGGNYGYTFGSGTRLTVV.

This chain links TRBV5-6 with TRBJ1-4; the match to TRBD1 covers 9 bases. Germline CDR1 is SGHDT and CDR2 is YYEEEE. This CDR3 is built from 16 residues. V was pared by 5 bases and J by 0 bases, with 5 bases of the junction left unmatched. CDR3 sequence (DNA): TGTGCCAGCAGTTATGGACAGGGGTCAACTAATGAAAAACTGTTTTTT. It specifies CASSYGQGSTNEKLFF.

The table lists this clone with a few counts. This chain joins TRBV19 and TRBJ1-1; TRBD1 is a possible D gene (5 bases). Trimming took off 7 bases at V and 3 bases at J, with 12 bases between the two ends. The CDR3 covers 13 residues. Per the germline V gene, CDR1 is LNHDA and CDR2 is SQIVND (reference sequence). The CDR3 protein is CASTKSGDTEAFF. CDR3 sequence (DNA): TGTGCCAGTACTAAGTCGGGGGACACTGAAGCTTTCTTT.

The gene calls are TRBV19 and TRBJ2-1, with TRBD1 matching 7 bases. With V trimmed by 7 bases and J by 10 bases, 13 bases remained unmatched. CDR1 LNHDA and CDR2 SQIVND come from the germline V gene (reference sequence). The CDR3 sequence is 14 residues long. CDR3 protein: CASKGAPVPGEQFF. The CDR3 DNA reads as TGTGCCAGTAAGGGGGCCCCTGTCCCCGGAGAGCAGTTCTTC. The whole variable domain, filled in from reference TRBV19 and TRBJ2-1, reads DGGITQSPKYLFRKEGQNVTLSCEQNLNHDAMYWYRQDPGQGLRLIYYSQIVNDFQKGDIAEGYSVSREKKESFPLTVTSAQKNPTAFYLCASKGAPVPGEQFFGPGTRLTVL.

The chain joins TRBV7-9 to TRBJ2-1; a weak D match, TRBD1 (6 bases). CDR3 length: 15 residues. Deletions cut 1 base from V and 2 bases from J, with 9 bases between. Germline V gene lookup returns CDR1 SEHNR and CDR2 FQNEAQ (reference sequence). The CDR3 DNA follows: TGTGCCAGCAGCTTAGGTACAGGGACCTACAATGAGCAGTTCTTC. Protein: CASSLGTGTYNEQFF.

The rearrangement uses TRBV3-1 (or the pseudogene TRBV3-2) and TRBJ2-1, with D uncertain. Looked up from germline, CDR1 is LGHDT and CDR2 is YNNKEL (reference sequence). Trimming stripped 4 bases from V and 0 bases from J, with 10 bases between. The CDR3 loop spans 15 amino acids. CDR3 in DNA: TGTGCCAGCAGCCTCACGACAAGCTCCTACAATGAGCAGTTCTTC. This gives the protein CASSLTTSSYNEQFF.

The CDR3 DNA sequence: TGTGCCACCAGGGAGCCCGGGACAGACGTCCTTTCCCTCCACTTT. Its translation is CATREPGTDVLSLHF. The rearrangement uses TRBV24-1 and TRBJ1-6, with 7 bases identical to TRBD1. This CDR3 comprises 15 residues. Germline CDR1 and CDR2: KGHDR and SFDVKD. V gave up 7 bases and J gave up 14 bases; unmatched junction bases: 16.

Only one count was recorded for this clone. The chain carries TRBV5-1 and TRBJ1-4; 8 bases line up with TRBD1. The trim removed 0 bases at V and 6 bases at J, leaving 4 bases unmatched. Germline CDR1 reads SGHRS; CDR2 reads YFSETQ. CDR3 size: 15 residues. In DNA form, the CDR3 reads TGCGCCAGCAGCTTGGTAGCAGGGGGCGATGAAAAACTGTTTTTT. This sequence encodes CASSLVAGGDEKLFF.

The J gene is TRBJ2-5, the V gene TRBV5-1; 9 bases are a match to TRBD1. V was pared by 0 bases and J by 4 bases, with 4 bases of the junction left unmatched. This CDR3 is 15 amino acids long. Germline V gene sequence: CDR1 SGHRS, CDR2 YFSETQ. The CDR3 spells CASSLGDREGETQYF. CDR3 coding DNA: TGCGCCAGCAGCTTGGGGGACAGGGAGGGAGAGACCCAGTACTTC.

The gene calls are TRBV6-5 and TRBJ1-3, with TRBD1 matching 7 bases. CDR3 size: 16 residues. Germline V gene sequence: CDR1 MNHEY, CDR2 SVGAGI. J gave up 4 bases and V 4 bases, and 10 bases lay outside the gene matches. DNA for the CDR3: TGTGCCAGCAGTTCCCTTACAGGGGTAGGGGGAAACACCATATATTTT. Translating gives CASSSLTGVGGNTIYF.

This rearrangement joins TRBV15 to TRBJ1-4, with a possible D match to TRBD1 (6 bases). CDR1 is LNHNV, CDR2 YYDKDF, per germline (reference sequence). The CDR3 extends over 16 amino acids. The V and J ends lost 5 bases and 8 bases respectively, with 21 bases between them. CDR3 residues: CATSDLFTGFSEKLFF. CDR3 coding DNA: TGTGCCACCAGCGACCTATTTACAGGGTTTTCCGAAAAACTGTTTTTT. Using reference TRBV15 and TRBJ1-4 for the parts outside the CDR3, the full variable domain is DAMVIQNPRYQVTQFGKPVTLSCSQTLNHNVMYWYQQKSSQAPKLLFHYYDKDFNNEADTPDNFQSRRPNTSFCFLDIRSPGLGDTAMYLCATSDLFTGFSEKLFFGSGTQLSVL.

V is TRBV7-2 and J is TRBJ1-2; D may be TRBD1 (6 bases). Per germline, CDR1 SGHTA and CDR2 FQGNSA. The CDR3 totals 12 residues. V lost 0 bases to trimming and J lost 11 bases, with 10 bases between them. The CDR3 protein is CASSLAGGPYTF. Written as DNA, the CDR3 is TGTGCCAGCAGCTTAGCTGGGGGCCCTTACACCTTC.

This chain connects TRBV19 to TRBJ1-3; D uncertain. The CDR3 runs to 13 residues. V lost 4 bases to trimming and J lost 7 bases, with 11 bases between them. Germline V gene sequence: CDR1 LNHDA, CDR2 SQIVND (reference sequence). The CDR3 sequence is CASSREIRNTIYF. DNA for the CDR3: TGTGCCAGTAGTAGGGAGATCCGGAACACCATATATTTT.

This clone was recorded once. The chain uses TRBV4-1 and TRBJ1-3, with a weak D call TRBD1 (6 bases). CDR1 is MGHRA, CDR2 YSYEKL, per germline. The CDR3 is 15 residues long. V lost 4 bases to trimming and J lost 1 base, with 11 bases between them. The CDR3 reads CASSRLQGSGNTIYF. The CDR3 nucleotides read TGCGCCAGCAGCCGATTACAGGGTTCTGGAAACACCATATATTTT.

The chain uses TRBV19 and TRBJ2-7; 7 bases agree with TRBD2. Germline CDR1 reads LNHDA; CDR2 reads SQIVND (reference sequence). This CDR3 comprises 15 residues. Germline trimming cut 5 bases from V and 4 bases from J; bases unmatched to any gene: 11. The CDR3 protein is CASSGTGGGRYEQYF. Written as DNA, the CDR3 is TGTGCCAGTAGTGGGACTGGCGGGGGTAGGTACGAGCAGTACTTC.

The CDR3 spells CASSLTPGNTEAFF. The CDR3 coding sequence is TGCGCCAGCAGCTTGACTCCGGGGAACACTGAAGCTTTCTTT. The chain joins TRBV5-1 to TRBJ1-1; unclear D gene. V lost 1 base and J lost 1, with 8 bases in between. Germline V gene sequence: CDR1 SGHRS, CDR2 YFSETQ. The CDR3 totals 14 residues.

The V and J genes are TRBV18 and TRBJ1-2; 11 bases map to TRBD1. V trimming: 3 bases; J trimming: 7 bases; junction bases outside the gene matches: 1. The CDR3 extends over 13 amino acids. Germline CDR1 is KGHSH and CDR2 is LQKENI. Written as DNA, the CDR3 is TGTGCCAGCTCACCGGACAGGGGGCTTGGCTACACCTTC. Its translation: CASSPDRGLGYTF. Full variable domain (remainder filled in from reference TRBV18 and TRBJ1-2): NAGVMQNPRHLVRRRGQEARLRCSPMKGHSHVYWYRQLPEEGLKFMVYLQKENIIDESGMPKERFSAEFPKEGPSILRIQQVVRGDSAAYFCASSPDRGLGYTFGSGTRLTVV.

This rearrangement joins TRBV9 to TRBJ1-3; D not resolved. Deletions cut 2 bases from V and 2 bases from J, with 8 bases between. CDR1 and CDR2 from the germline V gene are SGDLS and YYNGEE. There are 14 residues in the CDR3. The CDR3 is CASSVGSTGNTIYF. CDR3 coding DNA: TGTGCCAGCAGCGTCGGTTCCACTGGAAACACCATATATTTT.

This chain uses TRBV18 with TRBJ1-5; the D gene is possibly TRBD1 (5 bases). CDR3 size: 16 residues. CDR1 and CDR2 (germline): KGHSH, LQKENI. The V and J ends lost 3 bases and 4 bases respectively, with 16 bases between them. The CDR3 nucleotides read TGTGCCAGCTCACCCAGTTTGGGGGGAGGTAATCAGCCCCAGCATTTT. This sequence encodes CASSPSLGGGNQPQHF.

V and J are TRBV7-2 and TRBJ1-4; D gene uncertain. Germline V gives CDR1 SGHTA, CDR2 FQGNSA. The CDR3 consists of 14 residues. Trimming took off 1 base at V and 0 bases at J, with 3 bases between the two ends. The CDR3 DNA sequence: TGTGCCAGCAGCTTAGGTACAACTAATGAAAAACTGTTTTTT. This codes for CASSLGTTNEKLFF.

CDR3 DNA: TGTGCCAGCAGGGACCAGACAGGCGAAAAACTGTTTTTT. It translates to CASRDQTGEKLFF. The chain carries TRBV6-5 and TRBJ1-4; the D gene is possibly TRBD1 (6 bases). Trimming stripped 6 bases from V and 8 bases from J, with 13 bases between. The CDR3 runs to 13 residues. Germline V gene sequence: CDR1 MNHEY, CDR2 SVGAGI.

In DNA form, the CDR3 reads TGTGCCAGCATCTCTTGGGACAGGGGAGCATTGGCTGAAGCTTTCTTT. Translation: CASISWDRGALAEAFF. This chain connects TRBV5-6 to TRBJ1-1; 10 nucleotides agree with TRBD1. This CDR3 region has 16 residues. Germline values: CDR1 SGHDT, CDR2 YYEEEE. The ends lost 6 bases at V and 6 bases at J; junction bases unmatched: 14.

This clone was detected only a few times. The V call is TRBV3-1 (or the pseudogene TRBV3-2), the J call TRBJ1-1, with D perhaps matching TRBD1 (5 bases). In germline, CDR1 is LGHDT, CDR2 YNNKEL (reference sequence). Trimming left V 7 bases short and J 4 bases short, with 16 bases between. The length of the CDR3 is 14 residues. The CDR3 is CASNLGAGGTEAFF. Written as DNA, the CDR3 is TGTGCCAGCAATCTTGGGGCGGGGGGCACTGAAGCTTTCTTT.